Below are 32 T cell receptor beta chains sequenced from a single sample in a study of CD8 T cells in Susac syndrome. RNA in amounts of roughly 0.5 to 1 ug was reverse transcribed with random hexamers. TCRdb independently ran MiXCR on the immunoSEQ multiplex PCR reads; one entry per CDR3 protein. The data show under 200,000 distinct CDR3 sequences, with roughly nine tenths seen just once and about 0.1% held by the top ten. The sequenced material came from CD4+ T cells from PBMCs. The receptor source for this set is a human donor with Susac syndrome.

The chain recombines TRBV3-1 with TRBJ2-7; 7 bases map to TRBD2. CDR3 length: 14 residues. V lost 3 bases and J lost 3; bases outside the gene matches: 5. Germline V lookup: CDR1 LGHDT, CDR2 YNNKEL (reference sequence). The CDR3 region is CASSHVGGVYEQYF. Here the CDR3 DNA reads TGTGCCAGCAGCCATGTGGGGGGGGTCTACGAGCAGTACTTC.

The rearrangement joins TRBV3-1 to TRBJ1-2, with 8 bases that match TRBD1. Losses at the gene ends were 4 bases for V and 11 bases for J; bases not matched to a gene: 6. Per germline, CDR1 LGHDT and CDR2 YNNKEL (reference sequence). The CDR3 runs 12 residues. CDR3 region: CASSPGQGVYTF. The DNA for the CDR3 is TGTGCCAGCAGCCCAGGACAGGGTGTTTACACCTTC.

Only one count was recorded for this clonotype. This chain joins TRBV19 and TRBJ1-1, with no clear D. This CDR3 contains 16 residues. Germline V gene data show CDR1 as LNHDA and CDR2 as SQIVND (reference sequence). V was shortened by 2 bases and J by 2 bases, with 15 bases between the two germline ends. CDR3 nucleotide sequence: TGTGCCAGTAGTATACAGGAGGCGGGATATAACACTGAAGCTTTCTTT. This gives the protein CASSIQEAGYNTEAFF. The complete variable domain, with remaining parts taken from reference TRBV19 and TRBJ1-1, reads DGGITQSPKYLFRKEGQNVTLSCEQNLNHDAMYWYRQDPGQGLRLIYYSQIVNDFQKGDIAEGYSVSREKKESFPLTVTSAQKNPTAFYLCASSIQEAGYNTEAFFGQGTRLTVV.

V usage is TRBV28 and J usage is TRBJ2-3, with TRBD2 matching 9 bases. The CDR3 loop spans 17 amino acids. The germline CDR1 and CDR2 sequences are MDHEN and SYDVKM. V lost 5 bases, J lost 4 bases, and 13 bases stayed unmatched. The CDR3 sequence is CASSPSLGREGPDTQYF. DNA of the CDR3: TGTGCCAGCAGTCCCAGCCTCGGGCGGGAGGGCCCAGATACGCAGTATTTT. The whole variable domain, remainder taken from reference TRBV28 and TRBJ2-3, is DVKVTQSSRYLVKRTGEKVFLECVQDMDHENMFWYRQDPGLGLRLIYFSYDVKMKEKGDIPEGYSVSREKKERFSLILESASTNQTSMYLCASSPSLGREGPDTQYFGPGTRLTVL.

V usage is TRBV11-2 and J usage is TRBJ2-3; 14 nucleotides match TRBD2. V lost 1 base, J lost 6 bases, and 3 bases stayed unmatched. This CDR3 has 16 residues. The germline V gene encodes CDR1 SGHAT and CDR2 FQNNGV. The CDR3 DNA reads TGTGCCAGCAGCTTAGTCCGGACTAGCGGGGGGGATACGCAGTATTTT. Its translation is CASSLVRTSGGDTQYF. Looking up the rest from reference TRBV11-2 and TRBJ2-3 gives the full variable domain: EAGVAQSPRYKIIEKRQSVAFWCNPISGHATLYWYQQILGQGPKLLIQFQNNGVVDDSQLPKDRFSAERLKGVDSTLKIQPAKLEDSAVYLCASSLVRTSGGDTQYFGPGTRLTVL.

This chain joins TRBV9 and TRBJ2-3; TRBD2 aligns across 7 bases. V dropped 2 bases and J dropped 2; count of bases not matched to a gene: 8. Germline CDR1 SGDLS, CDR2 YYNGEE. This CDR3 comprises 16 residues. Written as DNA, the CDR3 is TGTGCCAGCAGCGTCCCCACGGGGGGTTACACAGATACGCAGTATTTT. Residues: CASSVPTGGYTDTQYF. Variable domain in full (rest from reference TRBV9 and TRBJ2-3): DSGVTQTPKHLITATGQRVTLRCSPRSGDLSVYWYQQSLDQGLQFLIQYYNGEERAKGNILERFSAQQFPDLHSELNLSSLELGDSALYFCASSVPTGGYTDTQYFGPGTRLTVL.

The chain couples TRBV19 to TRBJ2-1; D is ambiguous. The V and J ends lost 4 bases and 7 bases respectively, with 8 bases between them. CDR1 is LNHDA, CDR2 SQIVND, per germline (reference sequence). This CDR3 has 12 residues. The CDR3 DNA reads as TGTGCCAGTAGTAATGGCAAGAATGAGCAGTTCTTC. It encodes CASSNGKNEQFF.

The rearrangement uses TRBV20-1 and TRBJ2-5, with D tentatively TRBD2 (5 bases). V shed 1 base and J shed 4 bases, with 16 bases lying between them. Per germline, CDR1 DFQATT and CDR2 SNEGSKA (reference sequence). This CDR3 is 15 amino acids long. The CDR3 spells CSARAPGLTPETQYF. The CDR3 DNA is TGCAGTGCTAGAGCCCCAGGACTCACCCCAGAGACCCAGTACTTC.

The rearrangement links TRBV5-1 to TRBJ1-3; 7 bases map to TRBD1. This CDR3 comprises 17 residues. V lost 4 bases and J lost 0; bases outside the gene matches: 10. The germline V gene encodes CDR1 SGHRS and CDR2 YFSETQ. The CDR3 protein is CASSEGPDRHSGNTIYF. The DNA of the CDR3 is TGCGCCAGCAGCGAAGGCCCGGACAGGCACTCTGGAAACACCATATATTTT.

CDR3 amino acids: CAWGGTGNSYEQYF. CDR3 coding DNA: TGTGCCTGGGGGGGGACGGGAAACTCCTACGAGCAGTACTTC. The chain uses TRBV30 and TRBJ2-7; possible D gene TRBD2, 6 bases. Trimming removed 5 bases at V and 0 bases at J, with 14 bases between. The CDR3 runs 14 residues. From germline, CDR1 is GTSNPN and CDR2 SVGIG (reference sequence).

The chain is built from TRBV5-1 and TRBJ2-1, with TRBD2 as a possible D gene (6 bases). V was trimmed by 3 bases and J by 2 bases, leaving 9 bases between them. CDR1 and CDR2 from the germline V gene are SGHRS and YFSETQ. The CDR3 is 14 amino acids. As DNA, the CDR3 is TGCGCCAGCAGCTCCTCGGGGGCCTACAATGAGCAGTTCTTC. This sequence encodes CASSSSGAYNEQFF.

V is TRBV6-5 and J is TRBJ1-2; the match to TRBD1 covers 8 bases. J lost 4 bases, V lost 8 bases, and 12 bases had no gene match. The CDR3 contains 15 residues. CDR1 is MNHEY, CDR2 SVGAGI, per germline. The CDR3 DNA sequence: TGTGCCAGCTCGGCGGGACAGGTCGGAGTCTATGGCTACACCTTC. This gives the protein CASSAGQVGVYGYTF.

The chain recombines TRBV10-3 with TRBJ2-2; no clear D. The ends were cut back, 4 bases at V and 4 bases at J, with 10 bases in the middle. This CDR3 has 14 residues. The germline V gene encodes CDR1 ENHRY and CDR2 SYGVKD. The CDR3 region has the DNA TGTGCCATCAGTGCTAATAGACTCACCGGGGAGCTGTTTTTT. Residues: CAISANRLTGELFF.

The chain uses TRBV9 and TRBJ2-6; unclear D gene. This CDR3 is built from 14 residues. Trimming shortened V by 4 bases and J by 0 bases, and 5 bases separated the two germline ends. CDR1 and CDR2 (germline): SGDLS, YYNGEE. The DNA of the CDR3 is TGTGCCAGCAGCACGGGCTCTGGGGCCAACGTCCTGACTTTC. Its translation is CASSTGSGANVLTF.

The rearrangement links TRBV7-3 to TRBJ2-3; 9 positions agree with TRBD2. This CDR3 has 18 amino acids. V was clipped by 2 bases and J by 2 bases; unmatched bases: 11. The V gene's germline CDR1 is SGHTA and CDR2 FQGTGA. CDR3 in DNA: TGTGCCAGCAGCTTAGAGCGCCTGACTAGCGGTCACACAGATACGCAGTATTTT. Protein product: CASSLERLTSGHTDTQYF.

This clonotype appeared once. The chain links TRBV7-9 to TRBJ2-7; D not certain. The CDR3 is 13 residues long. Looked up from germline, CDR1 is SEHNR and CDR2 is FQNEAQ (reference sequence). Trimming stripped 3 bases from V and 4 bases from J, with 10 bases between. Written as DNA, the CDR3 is TGTGCCAGCAGCTTCGGGTCCGAGTACGAGCAGTACTTC. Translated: CASSFGSEYEQYF.

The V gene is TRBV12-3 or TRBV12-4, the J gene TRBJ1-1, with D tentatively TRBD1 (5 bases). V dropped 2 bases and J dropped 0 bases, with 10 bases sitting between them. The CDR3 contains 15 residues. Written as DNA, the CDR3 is TGTGCCAGCAGTTTACAGACAGTCATGAACACTGAAGCTTTCTTT. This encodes CASSLQTVMNTEAFF.

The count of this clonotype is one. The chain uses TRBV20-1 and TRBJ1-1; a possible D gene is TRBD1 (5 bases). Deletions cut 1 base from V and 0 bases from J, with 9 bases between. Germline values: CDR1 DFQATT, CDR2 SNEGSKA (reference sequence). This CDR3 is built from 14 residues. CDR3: CSARGGHMNTEAFF. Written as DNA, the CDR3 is TGCAGTGCTAGAGGAGGACATATGAACACTGAAGCTTTCTTT.

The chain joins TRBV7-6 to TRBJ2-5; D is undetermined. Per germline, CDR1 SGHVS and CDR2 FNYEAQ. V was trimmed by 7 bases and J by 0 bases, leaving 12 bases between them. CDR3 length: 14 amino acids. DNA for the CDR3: TGTGCCAGCAAATCTTTGTCGTACCAAGAGACCCAGTACTTC. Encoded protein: CASKSLSYQETQYF.

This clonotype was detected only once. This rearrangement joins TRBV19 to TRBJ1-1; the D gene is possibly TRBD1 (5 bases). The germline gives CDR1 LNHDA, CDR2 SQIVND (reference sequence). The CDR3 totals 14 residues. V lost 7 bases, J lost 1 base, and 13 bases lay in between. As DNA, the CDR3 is TGTGCCAGTAATCAATACACAGGGAACACTGAAGCTTTCTTT. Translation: CASNQYTGNTEAFF.

The CDR3 protein is CATSDLPGVGTDTQYF. The DNA for the CDR3 is TGTGCCACCAGTGACCTCCCAGGGGTCGGCACAGATACGCAGTATTTT. V usage is TRBV24-1 and J usage is TRBJ2-3, with a weak D call TRBD1 (6 bases). V lost 4 bases and J 1 base, leaving 14 bases between the germline ends. The germline gives CDR1 KGHDR, CDR2 SFDVKD. The CDR3 has 16 amino acids.

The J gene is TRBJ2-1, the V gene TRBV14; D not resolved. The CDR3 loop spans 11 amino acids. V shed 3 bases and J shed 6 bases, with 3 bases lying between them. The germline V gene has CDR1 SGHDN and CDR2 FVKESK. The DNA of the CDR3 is TGTGCCAGCAGCCAGTCCAATGAGCAGTTCTTC. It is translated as CASSQSNEQFF. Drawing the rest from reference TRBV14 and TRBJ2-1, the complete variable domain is EAGVTQFPSHSVIEKGQTVTLRCDPISGHDNLYWYRRVMGKEIKFLLHFVKESKQDESGMPNNRFLAERTGGTYSTLKVQPAELEDSGVYFCASSQSNEQFFGPGTRLTVL.

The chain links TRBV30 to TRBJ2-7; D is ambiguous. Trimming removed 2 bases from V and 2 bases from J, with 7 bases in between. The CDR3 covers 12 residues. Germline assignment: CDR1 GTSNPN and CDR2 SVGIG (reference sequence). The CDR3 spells CAWSPTPYEQYF. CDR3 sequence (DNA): TGTGCCTGGAGTCCCACCCCCTACGAGCAGTACTTC.

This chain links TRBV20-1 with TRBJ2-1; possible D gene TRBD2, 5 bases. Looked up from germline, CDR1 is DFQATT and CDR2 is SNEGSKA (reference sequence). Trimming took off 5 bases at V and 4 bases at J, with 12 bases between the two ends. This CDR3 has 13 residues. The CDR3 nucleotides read TGCAGTGCTTGGGGAGAATATTACAATGAGCAGTTCTTC. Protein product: CSAWGEYYNEQFF.

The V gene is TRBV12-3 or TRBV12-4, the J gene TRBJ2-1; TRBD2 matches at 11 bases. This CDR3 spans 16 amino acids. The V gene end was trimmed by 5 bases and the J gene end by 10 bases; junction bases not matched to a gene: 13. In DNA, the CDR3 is TGTGCCAGCAGTACTAGCGGGGGATCTGAAGGTAGAGAGCAGTTCTTC. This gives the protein CASSTSGGSEGREQFF.

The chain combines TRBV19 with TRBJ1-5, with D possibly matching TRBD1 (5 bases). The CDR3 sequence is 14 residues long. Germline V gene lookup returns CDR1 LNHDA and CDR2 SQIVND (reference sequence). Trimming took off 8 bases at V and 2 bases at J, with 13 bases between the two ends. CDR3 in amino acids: CASERGRGNQPQHF. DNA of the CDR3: TGTGCCAGTGAAAGGGGTCGCGGCAATCAGCCCCAGCATTTT. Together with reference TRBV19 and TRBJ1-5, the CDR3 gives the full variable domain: DGGITQSPKYLFRKEGQNVTLSCEQNLNHDAMYWYRQDPGQGLRLIYYSQIVNDFQKGDIAEGYSVSREKKESFPLTVTSAQKNPTAFYLCASERGRGNQPQHFGDGTRLSIL.

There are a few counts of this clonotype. The CDR3 nucleotides read TGTGCCAGCAGCGTAGGATTACTAGCGGGAGTAAATGAGCAGTTCTTC. Translated: CASSVGLLAGVNEQFF. The V call is TRBV9, the J call TRBJ2-1; 11 bases are a match to TRBD2. This CDR3 spans 16 amino acids. The trim removed 0 bases at V and 7 bases at J, leaving 6 bases unmatched. CDR1 is SGDLS, CDR2 YYNGEE, per germline.

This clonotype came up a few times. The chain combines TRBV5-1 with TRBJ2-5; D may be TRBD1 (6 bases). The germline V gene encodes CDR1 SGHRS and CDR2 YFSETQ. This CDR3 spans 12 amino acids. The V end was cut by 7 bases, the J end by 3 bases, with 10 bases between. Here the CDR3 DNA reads TGCGCCAGCTACAGGGACGAAGAGACCCAGTACTTC. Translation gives CASYRDEETQYF.

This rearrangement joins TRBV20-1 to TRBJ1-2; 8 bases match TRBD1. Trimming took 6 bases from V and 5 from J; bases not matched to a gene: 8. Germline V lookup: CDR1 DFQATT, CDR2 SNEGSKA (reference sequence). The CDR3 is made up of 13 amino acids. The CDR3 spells CSAATGAEYGYTF. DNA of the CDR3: TGCAGTGCCGCGACAGGGGCTGAATATGGCTACACCTTC.

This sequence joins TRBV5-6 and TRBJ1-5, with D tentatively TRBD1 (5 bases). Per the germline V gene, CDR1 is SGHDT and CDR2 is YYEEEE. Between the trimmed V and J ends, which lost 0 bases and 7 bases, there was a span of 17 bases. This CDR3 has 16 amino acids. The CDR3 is CASSLGAREVRQPQHF. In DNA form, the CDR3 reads TGTGCCAGCAGCTTGGGGGCCAGGGAGGTGCGGCAGCCCCAGCATTTT.

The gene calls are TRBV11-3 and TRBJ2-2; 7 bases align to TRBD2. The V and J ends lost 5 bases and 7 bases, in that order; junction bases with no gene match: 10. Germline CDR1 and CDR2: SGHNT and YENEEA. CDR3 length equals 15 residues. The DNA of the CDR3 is TGTGCCAGCAGCCCGGGGGGTCTACTAGGCGGGGAGCTGTTTTTT. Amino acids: CASSPGGLLGGELFF.

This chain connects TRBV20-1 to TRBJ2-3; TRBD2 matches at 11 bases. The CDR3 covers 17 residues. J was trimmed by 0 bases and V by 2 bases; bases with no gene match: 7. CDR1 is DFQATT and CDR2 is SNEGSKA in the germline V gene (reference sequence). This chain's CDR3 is CSARKGTSGSSTDTQYF. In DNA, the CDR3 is TGCAGTGCTAGAAAAGGGACTAGCGGTTCTAGCACAGATACGCAGTATTTT.